Presented here are 17 T cell receptor beta chains from one specimen sequenced in a study of T cells in women clearing cervical HPV infection. Generated by immunoSEQ multiplex PCR, the TCRdb table keeps only in-frame clones and is missing some. Here the sample table reports roughly 45,000 clones. Source material: blood buffy coat. The receptor source for this set is a woman aged 18-69 years with a cervical HPV16 infection that either progressed to CIN3+ or cleared (not recorded which).

A note on this clone: Read coverage stops 3 residues before the CDR3 terminus; the germline J gene supplies the remainder. V usage is TRBV9 and J usage is TRBJ2-1; 9 positions match TRBD2. V lost 3 bases to trimming and J lost 5 bases; unmatched junction nucleotides: 6. This CDR3 is 15 amino acids long. Looked up from germline, CDR1 is SGDLS and CDR2 is YYNGEE. The sequenced CDR3 bases are TGTGCCAGCAGCGCGACTAGCGGTCGCCACAATGAG. It is translated as CASSATSGRHNE. The complete CDR3 protein is CASSATSGRHNEQFF.

With respect to this clone: One junction end disagrees with the germline gene, perhaps due to a read error. The DNA ends 3 residues before the CDR3 does, and the rest of the CDR3 is filled in from the germline J gene. This same CDR3 is encoded by further DNA sequences in the sample. This rearrangement joins TRBV19 to TRBJ1-3; D possibly corresponds to TRBD1 (5 bases). The CDR3 is made up of 17 amino acids. From germline, CDR1 is LNHDA and CDR2 SQIVND (reference sequence). CDR3 bases read: TGTGCCAGTACCTGGAGGGGTCCCAACACATCTGGAAACACA. It translates to CASTWRGPNTSGNT. The CDR3 in its entirety is CASTWRGPNTSGNTIYF.

On this clone: The read gets to within 3 residues of the CDR3 end, and the germline J gene fills in the rest. V gene TRBV5-1 combines with J gene TRBJ2-5; 11 bases fit TRBD1. With 3 bases clipped from V and 2 bases from J, the junction kept 6 bases outside the gene matches. Germline loops: CDR1 SGHRS, CDR2 YFSETQ. The CDR3 has 16 amino acids. Incomplete CDR3 DNA: TGCGCCAGCAGCTCCCGGGACAGGGGGTTACAAGAGACC. The encoded protein is CASSSRDRGLQET. The entire CDR3 sequence reads CASSSRDRGLQETQYF.

In the case of this clone: The missing CDR3 end, 3 residues past where the read stops, is filled in from the germline J gene. V and J are TRBV11-2 and TRBJ1-2; D gene unclear. Trimming cost V 2 bases and J 6 bases, with 16 bases left between them. Germline loops: CDR1 SGHAT, CDR2 FQNNGV. CDR3 size: 15 residues. The CDR3 protein is CASSLRPTLDNGYTF. The CDR3 DNA, read in part, is TGTGCCAGCAGCTTAAGGCCCACGCTCGATAATGGC.

Remarks on this clone: Sequencing ends 3 residues short of the CDR3 end; the germline J gene provides the rest. The chain joins TRBV7-6 to TRBJ2-7; TRBD1 is a possible D gene (5 bases). CDR3 length: 14 residues. CDR1 and CDR2 from the germline V gene are SGHVS and FNYEAQ. V lost 1 base and J 5 bases, leaving 12 bases between the germline ends. CDR3 DNA, as far as it was read: TGTGCCAGCAGCTTAGAGGCAGGGTTCCACGAG. Translation: CASSLEAGFHE. The CDR3 reads in full as CASSLEAGFHEQYF.

Notes on this clone: The read falls 3 residues short of the CDR3 end, and the missing part is taken from the germline J gene. The chain recombines TRBV2 with TRBJ1-1; possible D gene TRBD1, 5 bases. V was pared by 4 bases and J by 1 base, with 10 bases between. The CDR3 sequence is 14 residues long. Germline V gene lookup returns CDR1 SNHLY and CDR2 FYNNEI. The DNA read from the CDR3 is TGTGCCAGCAGTGTGGGGCGGTCGAACACTGAA. As protein: CASSVGRSNTE. The whole CDR3 region reads CASSVGRSNTEAFF.

This chain's CDR3 is CASSFTGVYEQYF. Incomplete CDR3 DNA: TGTGCCAGCAGCTTTACAGGGGTCTACGAG. The chain couples TRBV7-2 to TRBJ2-7, with TRBD1 matching over 7 bases. The CDR3 end falls 3 residues outside the read, so it is completed with the germline J gene. The CDR3 is 13 residues long. Germline CDR1 reads SGHTA; CDR2 reads FQGNSA. Losses at the gene ends were 3 bases for V and 3 bases for J; bases not matched to a gene: 2. Full variable domain (outside the CDR3, taken from reference TRBV7-2 and TRBJ2-7): GAGVSQSPSNKVTEKGKDVELRCDPISGHTALYWYRQSLGQGLEFLIYFQGNSAPDKSGLPSDRFSAERTGGSVSTLTIQRTQQEDSAVYLCASSFTGVYEQYFGPGTRLTVT.

The CDR3 spells CASSDGAPVGDQPQYF. The sequenced part of the CDR3 DNA is TGTGCCAGCAGTGATGGGGCCCCGGTTGGGGATCAGCCG. V usage is TRBV6-1 and J usage is TRBJ2-3, with a possible D match to TRBD1 (5 bases). The CDR3 is cut off 3 residues early in the read; its end comes from the germline J gene. The V gene's germline CDR1 is MNHNS and CDR2 SASEGT. The CDR3 is 16 amino acids.

With respect to this clone: The read terminates 3 residues ahead of where the CDR3 ends, so the germline J gene completes it. The V and J genes are TRBV20-1 and TRBJ1-4, with 8 bases that match TRBD1. CDR1 DFQATT and CDR2 SNEGSKA come from the germline V gene (reference sequence). V was clipped by 5 bases and J by 0 bases; unmatched bases: 8. The CDR3 consists of 16 residues. The CDR3 sequence: CSAEQGGASTNEKLFF. The CDR3 bases that were read are TGCAGTGCTGAACAGGGGGGGGCCTCAACTAATGAAAAA.

As regards this clone: Coverage ceases 3 residues before the CDR3 finishes, and the germline J gene fills in the end. This sequence joins TRBV20-1 and TRBJ2-7, with 12 bases aligning to TRBD2. V trimming: 6 bases; J trimming: 4 bases; junction bases outside the gene matches: 10. The CDR3 is 15 residues long. CDR1 is DFQATT and CDR2 is SNEGSKA in the germline V gene (reference sequence). Here the CDR3 reads CSAIPTSGGTYEQYF. Partial CDR3 DNA: TGCAGTGCCATACCAACTAGCGGGGGGACTTACGAG.

In regard to this clone: The missing CDR3 end, 3 residues past where the read stops, is filled in from the germline J gene. The J gene is TRBJ2-7, the V gene TRBV10-3; 13 bases map to TRBD2. V shed 3 bases, J shed 6 bases, and the junction held 5 bases outside the gene matches. The CDR3 runs 15 residues. CDR1 and CDR2 (germline): ENHRY, SYGVKD. CDR3 DNA (partial): TGTGCCATCAGTGAAACTAGCGGGGGGGCCGGCGAG. Amino acids: CAISETSGGAGE. The entire CDR3 reads CAISETSGGAGEQYF.

A note on this clone: The read halts 3 residues ahead of the CDR3 end, with the missing end drawn from the germline J gene. The rearrangement links TRBV18 to TRBJ1-2; 10 positions match TRBD1. J lost 6 bases, V lost 6 bases, and 10 bases had no gene match. The CDR3 is 15 amino acids. Germline lookup yields CDR1 KGHSH and CDR2 LQKENI. CDR3 loop: CASSPSTGTGDGYTF. The sequenced CDR3 bases are TGTGCCAGCTCCCCAAGCACCGGGACAGGGGATGGC.

The CDR3: CASSLAGGYEQYF. The CDR3 DNA, read in part, is TGTGCCAGCAGCTTAGCGGGGGGCTACGAG. J is TRBJ2-7 and V is TRBV7-6; D may be TRBD2 (6 bases). Read data end 3 residues before the CDR3 end; the end is taken from the germline J gene. Germline-derived CDR1 and CDR2 are SGHVS and FNYEAQ. The CDR3 has 13 residues. The germline V and J ends were trimmed by 0 bases and 3 bases, with 6 bases remaining between them.

For this clone: An end of the junction differs from the germline gene, which may be a read error. The read finishes 3 residues shy of the CDR3 end, and the germline J gene is used to complete it. V usage is TRBV7-9 and J usage is TRBJ2-7; 7 nucleotides match TRBD1. The CDR3 extends over 14 amino acids. The V gene's germline CDR1 is SEHNR and CDR2 FQNEAQ (reference sequence). The sequenced part of the CDR3 DNA is TGTTCCAGCAGCTTACGGGACAGTTTCTACGAG. Translated, it gives CSSSLRDSFYE. The full CDR3 sequence reads CSSSLRDSFYEQYF.

In the case of this clone: Read data end 3 residues before the CDR3 end; the end is taken from the germline J gene. V gene TRBV6-2 or TRBV6-3 combines with J gene TRBJ2-2; 8 bases agree with TRBD2. J lost 3 bases, V lost 6 bases, and 3 bases had no gene match. Looked up from germline, CDR1 is MNHEY and CDR2 is SVGEGT. CDR3 length: 14 residues. CDR3 sequence: CASSGGAYTGELFF. The part of the CDR3 DNA that was read is TGTGCCAGCAGCGGGGGGGCGTACACCGGGGAG.

Remarks on this clone: Sequencing ends 3 residues short of the CDR3 end; the germline J gene provides the rest. The genes are TRBV5-1 and TRBJ2-7, with 14 nucleotides matching TRBD2. With V trimmed by 4 bases and J by 3 bases, 6 bases remained unmatched. Per germline, CDR1 SGHRS and CDR2 YFSETQ. The CDR3 length is 16 residues. The part of the CDR3 DNA that was read is TGCGCCAGCAGCCCGGGACTAGCGGGGGCCTACTACGAG. Translating it yields CASSPGLAGAYYE. The whole CDR3 protein reads CASSPGLAGAYYEQYF.

A note on this clone: The CDR3 end lies 3 residues beyond the end of the read and is filled in from the germline J gene. The chain links TRBV2 to TRBJ2-5, with 10 bases aligning to TRBD1. The CDR3 runs to 15 residues. Germline values: CDR1 SNHLY, CDR2 FYNNEI. Trimming removed 5 bases from V and 5 bases from J; junction bases left unmatched: 8. CDR3 DNA (partial): TGTGCCAGCAGTTTAAGACAGGGGGCGGTCGAGACC. Translated: CASSLRQGAVET. The CDR3 reads in full as CASSLRQGAVETQYF.